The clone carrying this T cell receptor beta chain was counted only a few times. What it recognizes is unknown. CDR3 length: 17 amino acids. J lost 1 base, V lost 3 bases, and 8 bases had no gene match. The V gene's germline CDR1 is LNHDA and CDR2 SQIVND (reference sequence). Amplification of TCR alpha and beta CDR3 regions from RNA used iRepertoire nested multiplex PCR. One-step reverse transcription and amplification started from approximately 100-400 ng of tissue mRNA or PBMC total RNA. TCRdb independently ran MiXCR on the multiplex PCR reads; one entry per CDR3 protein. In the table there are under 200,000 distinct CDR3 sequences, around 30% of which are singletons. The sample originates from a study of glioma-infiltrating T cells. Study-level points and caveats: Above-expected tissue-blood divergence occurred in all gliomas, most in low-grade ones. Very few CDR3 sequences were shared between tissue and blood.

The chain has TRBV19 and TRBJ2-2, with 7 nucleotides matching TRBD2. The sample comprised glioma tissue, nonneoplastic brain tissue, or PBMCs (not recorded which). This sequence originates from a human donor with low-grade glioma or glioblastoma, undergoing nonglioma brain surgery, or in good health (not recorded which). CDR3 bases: TGTGCCAGTAGTATCGTAGGAAGCGGGGTGAACACCGGGGAGCTGTTTTTT. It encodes CASSIVGSGVNTGELFF.